The rows below give T cell receptor beta chains drawn from one sample of a study of cytomegalovirus exposure and HLA in healthy donors. Some clones are missing from TCRdb's copy, which holds only in-frame ones; the method was immunoSEQ multiplex PCR. This repertoire shows 140,000 to 150,000 clones, approximately 81% found once; its top ten account for roughly 4%. Sequenced material: PBMCs. These receptors came from a woman in her forties in good health and CMV-seropositive. Each CDR3 is given with its conserved first and last residue. The D gene is left open where the match is weak. Some rows mark clone size as missing; the rest say once, few, many or name a class of expanded clone.

d_gene	abundance	v_gene	j_gene	CDR3aa	CDR3nt
TRBD2	-	TRBV7-2	TRBJ2-1	CASSITSGGSGEQFF	TGTGCCAGCAGCATTACTAGCGGGGGTTCGGGTGAGCAGTTCTTC
TRBD1	-	TRBV5-6	TRBJ1-2	CASSLPQGTVGGYTF	TGTGCCAGCAGCTTACCGCAGGGGACAGTCGGCGGCTACACCTTC
-	-	TRBV27	TRBJ1-1	CASRTQGGTEAFF	TGTGCCAGCAGAACACAGGGAGGGACTGAAGCTTTCTTT
-	-	TRBV29-1	TRBJ1-2	CSALDGNGYTF	TGCAGCGCCTTGGACGGGAATGGCTACACCTTC
-	-	TRBV5-1	TRBJ2-7	CASSLGDLSYEQYF	TGCGCCAGCAGCTTGGGGGACTTATCTTACGAGCAGTACTTC
-	-	TRBV2	TRBJ1-2	CASSGDRNYGYTF	TGTGCCAGCAGCGGAGACAGAAACTATGGCTACACCTTC
-	-	TRBV18	TRBJ1-1	CASSLQGHLNTEAFF	TGTGCCAGCTCACTTCAAGGACATTTGAACACTGAAGCTTTCTTT
-	once	TRBV28	TRBJ1-1	CASSLQAGAGTEAFF	TGTGCCAGCAGTTTACAGGCGGGGGCGGGTACTGAAGCTTTCTTT
TRBD2	-	TRBV2	TRBJ2-3	CASTNPGLAGVTQYF	TGTGCCAGCACTAACCCGGGACTAGCGGGAGTAACGCAGTATTTT
-	-	TRBV7-8	TRBJ2-7	CASSSLALSSYEQYF	TGTGCCAGCAGCTCTCTAGCGTTGAGCTCCTACGAGCAGTACTTC
-	-	TRBV7-9	TRBJ2-7	CASSLELVEDEQYF	TGTGCCAGCAGCTTAGAACTAGTAGAAGACGAGCAGTACTTC
TRBD2	-	TRBV2	TRBJ2-5	CASSEAQRGVQETQYF	TGTGCCAGCAGTGAAGCCCAGCGGGGAGTCCAAGAGACCCAGTACTTC
-	-	TRBV10-2	TRBJ2-2	CASKLEAANTGELFF	TGCGCCAGCAAGTTGGAAGCGGCGAACACCGGGGAGCTGTTTTTT
-	-	TRBV7-2	TRBJ2-1	CASSLLLNEQFF	TGTGCCAGCAGCTTACTTTTAAATGAGCAGTTCTTC
-	-	TRBV13	TRBJ1-1	CASSKGINGGTEAFF	TGTGCCAGCAGCAAAGGGATCAACGGGGGCACTGAAGCTTTCTTT
-	-	TRBV7-9	TRBJ2-3	CASSSTRDKRDTQYF	TGTGCCAGCAGCTCAACCCGGGACAAAAGAGATACGCAGTATTTT
TRBD1	-	TRBV14	TRBJ2-7	CASSLTRSTGGEQYF	TGTGCCAGCAGCCTAACCAGGTCCACAGGGGGCGAGCAGTACTTC
-	-	TRBV9	TRBJ1-1	CASSVVLNTEAFF	TGTGCCAGCAGCGTAGTCTTGAACACTGAAGCTTTCTTT
-	-	TRBV4-2	TRBJ2-7	CASSQVSGVYEQYF	TGTGCCAGCAGCCAAGTATCGGGGGTCTACGAGCAGTACTTC
-	-	TRBV6-6	TRBJ1-2	CASSYAGWNYGYTF	TGTGCCAGCAGTTACGCGGGGTGGAACTATGGCTACACCTTC
-	-	TRBV7-9	TRBJ2-7	CASSANAYEQYF	TGTGCCAGCAGCGCGAATGCCTACGAGCAGTACTTC
-	-	TRBV13	TRBJ2-2	CASSLTRTALISGELFF	TGTGCCAGCAGCCTTACCCGGACAGCCCTCATCTCCGGGGAGCTGTTTTTT
-	-	TRBV15	TRBJ1-1	CATSRDTRNTEAFF	TGTGCCACCAGCAGAGATACCAGGAACACTGAAGCTTTCTTT
-	-	TRBV6-1	TRBJ1-1	CASRAGTPNTEAFF	TGTGCCAGCAGGGCCGGGACACCTAACACTGAAGCTTTCTTT
-	-	TRBV7-9	TRBJ2-3	CASSLGGLGNTQYF	TGTGCCAGCAGCTTAGGTGGGCTCGGGAATACGCAGTATTTT
-	-	TRBV21-1	TRBJ1-2	CASSSLDREPWDSYGYTF	TGTGCCAGCAGCTCCCTGGACAGGGAACCCTGGGATTCCTATGGCTACACCTTC
-	few	TRBV7-9	TRBJ2-7	CASSFPRGDEQYF	TGTGCCAGCAGCTTTCCCAGGGGTGACGAGCAGTACTTC
TRBD1	-	TRBV7-7	TRBJ2-2	CASSLVGGTGVFTGELFF	TGTGCTAGCAGCTTAGTTGGCGGGACAGGGGTTTTCACCGGGGAGCTGTTTTTT
TRBD1	-	TRBV5-4	TRBJ1-2	CASSPEAGGAKDGYTF	TGTGCCAGCAGCCCAGAAGCAGGGGGCGCGAAGGATGGCTACACCTTC
TRBD2	-	TRBV4-1	TRBJ2-7	CASSQGLGLAGIRGHEQYF	TGCGCCAGCAGCCAAGGACTTGGACTAGCGGGGATCCGGGGCCACGAGCAGTACTTC
-	-	TRBV6-5	TRBJ1-5	CASSYGRGQPQHF	TGTGCCAGCAGTTACGGCAGGGGTCAGCCCCAGCATTTT
-	-	TRBV15	TRBJ2-7	CATSRDVVEALTLSPYEQYF	TGTGCCACCAGCAGAGATGTCGTGGAGGCCCTAACCCTAAGTCCTTACGAGCAGTACTTC